This TCR delta chain was identified in a study of γδ T cells in repeated Plasmodium falciparum infection. Turning to the study itself: Sampling occurred at baseline, pre-infection for selected infections, and 21 days post-infection. Study outcomes and limitations: One small rural Malian village, predominantly a single ethnic group, supplied the cohort. Vgamma9/Vdelta2+ repertoires stayed stably polyclonal over time and infection.

The CDR3 loop spans 28 amino acids. V trimming: 0 bases; J trimming: 1 base; junction bases outside the gene matches: 39. The V gene's germline CDR1 is TSWWSYY and CDR2 QGS. Bulk repertoires came from Vgamma9/Vdelta2+ or Vdelta2-negative gammadelta T cells flow-sorted from PBMC. This clone was recorded at least ten times. Antigen unknown. A far more abundant clone sits one base away, making this likely a read error. The identical CDR3 is also encoded by other nucleotide sequences in the sample. TRG and TRD sequences were obtained from every sorted gammadelta sample. TCRdb re-called the multiplex PCR reads through CATT. The sample records 50,000 to 65,000 delta-chain clones, over 1.5% being singletons.

This sequence originates from a pool of human donors (malaria-infected and uninfected, not separated). Sequenced sample: gamma-delta T cells from blood. The chain joins TRDV1 to TRDJ1, with 9 bases that match TRDD3. The CDR3 DNA follows: TGTGCTCTTGGGGAACTAGGGGGTCGGGTCTTCTTTCGGGCCTCCTACGAGCTGGGGGATTTTCGCACCGATAAACTCATCTTT. This codes for CALGELGGRVFFRASYELGDFRTDKLIF.